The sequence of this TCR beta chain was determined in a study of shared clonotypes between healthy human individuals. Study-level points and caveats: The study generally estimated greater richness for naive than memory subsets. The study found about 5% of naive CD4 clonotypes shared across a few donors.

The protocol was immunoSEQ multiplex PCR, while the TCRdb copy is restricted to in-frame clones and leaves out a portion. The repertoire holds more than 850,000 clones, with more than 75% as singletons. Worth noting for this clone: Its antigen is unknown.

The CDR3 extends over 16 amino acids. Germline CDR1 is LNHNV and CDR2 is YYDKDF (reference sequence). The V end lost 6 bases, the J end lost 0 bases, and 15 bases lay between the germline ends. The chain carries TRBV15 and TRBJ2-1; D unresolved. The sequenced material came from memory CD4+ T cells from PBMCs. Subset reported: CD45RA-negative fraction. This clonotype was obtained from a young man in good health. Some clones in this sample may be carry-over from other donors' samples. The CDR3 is CATRSRGSLSYNEQFF. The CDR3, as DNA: TGTGCCACCAGAAGCAGAGGCAGCCTCTCCTACAATGAGCAGTTCTTC.